This section outlines one T cell receptor beta chain sequence together with its context. As yet, its antigen is unknown. These data belong to a study of cytomegalovirus exposure and HLA in healthy donors. Study results and limitations: The majority of CMV-associated TCR beta chains were reported as apparently HLA-restricted in a later analysis. Accurate HLA-A and HLA-B prediction from TCR beta sequences was reported for most subjects. In presence/absence analyses, roughly uniform sequencing depth across donors was assumed. The study recorded over 150 TCR beta chains that were cytomegalovirus-associated.

The V end was cut by 5 bases, the J end by 4 bases, with 21 bases between. The CDR3 extends over 16 amino acids. Germline V lookup: CDR1 SGDLS, CDR2 YYNGEE. 13 Jbeta primers and 60 Vbeta primers were used for the PCR. Some clones are missing from TCRdb's copy, which holds only in-frame ones; the method was immunoSEQ multiplex PCR. Of around 98,000 clones in the sample, around 76% were seen once. The sequenced material came from PBMCs. This chain uses TRBV9 with TRBJ1-2; perhaps TRBD1 as D (6 bases). This clonotype originated in a human donor in good health. The CDR3 nucleotides are TGTGCCAGCAGTAAACTTTGGACAGAGCTCCCCTATGGCTACACCTTC. As protein: CASSKLWTELPYGYTF.